The next 5 T cell receptor beta chains were all read from a single sample in a study of ipilimumab plus nivolumab after autologous stem cell transplantation. Sequencing used immunoSEQ multiplex PCR; TCRdb keeps in-frame clones, though not all of them. Of around 12,000 clones listed, approximately 73% are singletons. Sequences were derived from PBMCs, sampled in a trial of ipilimumab plus nivolumab as post-transplant consolidation. The receptors shown here come from a male donor with diffuse large B-cell lymphoma.

This clone was detected once. The chain couples TRBV29-1 to TRBJ2-1, with D possibly TRBD1 on 7 matching bases. Germline values: CDR1 SQVTM, CDR2 ANQGSEA. The CDR3 extends over 15 amino acids. The ends were cut back, 6 bases at V and 2 bases at J, with 17 bases in the middle. CDR3 region: CSVKQQGGPYNEQFF. CDR3 coding DNA: TGCAGCGTGAAGCAGCAGGGGGGTCCCTACAATGAGCAGTTCTTC.

This clone has more than one count but fewer than ten. This chain uses TRBV7-2 with TRBJ2-1, with a tentative D call TRBD2 (5 bases). The CDR3 sequence is 15 residues long. Trimming left V 1 base short and J 3 bases short, with 10 bases between. Germline V CDR1 and CDR2: SGHTA, FQGNSA. The CDR3 reads CASSLVGGYYNEQFF. CDR3 in DNA: TGTGCCAGCAGCTTAGTGGGCGGGTACTACAATGAGCAGTTCTTC.

In this sample, this clone turned up a few times. This sequence joins TRBV6-5 and TRBJ2-5; TRBD1 agrees at 7 bases. Germline-derived CDR1 and CDR2 are MNHEY and SVGAGI. The CDR3 spans 14 residues. The J segment lost 5 bases and the V segment lost 2 bases, leaving 5 bases of the junction unmatched. CDR3 DNA: TGTGCCAGCAGTTACAAGGGGGCGGGCGAGACCCAGTACTTC. It yields the protein CASSYKGAGETQYF.

The V gene is TRBV6-5, the J gene TRBJ2-7; D remains unclear. Germline loops: CDR1 MNHEY, CDR2 SVGAGI. This CDR3 has 11 amino acids. Deletions cut 5 bases from V and 5 bases from J, with 7 bases between. CDR3 protein: CASSAINEQYF. CDR3 nucleotides: TGTGCCAGCAGTGCCATCAACGAGCAGTACTTC.

The rearrangement joins TRBV4-1 to TRBJ1-4; the match to TRBD1 covers 7 bases. The CDR3 has 13 amino acids. J gave up 5 bases and V 6 bases, and 3 bases lay outside the gene matches. CDR1 MGHRA and CDR2 YSYEKL come from the germline V gene. CDR3 nucleotides: TGCGCCAGCAGAGGGGGCGTGAATGAAAAACTGTTTTTT. It yields the protein CASRGGVNEKLFF.